The entry that follows covers one TCR beta chain sequence. Its matching antigen is unknown. The data were obtained in a study of beta chain features in type 1 diabetes. Whole-study results and caveats: When Type 1 diabetes patients were examined, their TCRB CDR3s proved moderately but significantly shorter in all four CD4+ subsets.

CDR1 is SGHRS, CDR2 YFSETQ, per germline. The CDR3 spans 12 residues. V was clipped by 4 bases and J by 16 bases; unmatched bases: 9. cDNA synthesis used the whole RNA isolate, giving expressed TCRB sequences. Profiled with immunoSEQ multiplex PCR; TCRdb holds only in-frame clones, not every one. The sample lists some 240,000 clones, more than 15% seen once, with about 0.08% in the top ten. Sequences were obtained from naive CD4+ T cells from blood. The TCR sequence derives from a man aged 30-40 years with type 1 diabetes. The rearrangement joins TRBV5-1 to TRBJ2-1, with 9 bases that match TRBD1. The CDR3 nucleotides are TGCGCCAGCAGCCAAGACCGGGACAGGGATTTCTTC. Its translation is CASSQDRDRDFF.